This T cell receptor beta chain derives from a study of spatial heterogeneity in lung cancer. Study summary: There were 72 donors, all of them untreated patients with early-stage non-small cell lung cancer. Taken at a median of around 22 months after resection, follow-up PBMC samples underwent sequencing when available.

The CDR3 loop spans 19 amino acids. The ends were cut back, 3 bases at V and 0 bases at J, with 18 bases in the middle. Germline loops: CDR1 LGHDT, CDR2 YNNKEL (reference sequence). Via MiXCR, TCRdb re-called the 5' RACE reads, giving one row per CDR3 protein. The table records around 110,000 distinct CDR3 sequences, 10% to 15% of them present only once. The sample's time point: blood at routine non-recurrence follow-up after resection. From tumor, nontumor lung or frozen PBMC, whole RNA was taken unsorted for sequencing. This sequence was found in a male donor with early-stage non-small cell lung cancer. The source was PBMCs, collected at follow-up. The rearrangement uses TRBV3-1 and TRBJ1-6; D unresolved. CDR3 sequence (DNA): TGTGCCAGCAGCCAGACCAGACCCTCCTTTAGCTCCTATAATTCACCCCTCCACTTT. As protein: CASSQTRPSFSSYNSPLHF.